The clone carrying this TCR beta chain was observed a handful of times. These data originate in a study of T-cell memory formation after mild COVID-19. TCRdb re-called the 5' RACE reads with MiXCR, one entry per CDR3 protein. The sample includes about 450,000 distinct CDR3 sequences, about 25% seen only once; the top ten take around 13%. The V end lost 0 bases, the J end lost 5 bases, and 14 bases lay between the germline ends. Germline lookup yields CDR1 SGHRS and CDR2 YFSETQ. This CDR3 is built from 15 residues. Specimen: PBMCs or a T cell subset sorted from them (not recorded which). The chain links TRBV5-1 to TRBJ1-1; tentatively, D is TRBD1 (5 bases). The source of this sequence is an adult woman who had mild COVID-19 (a few samples of this study predate the infection). Cell type and time point are not known. The CDR3 region has the DNA TGCGCCAGCAGCTTGGACGCGGGGACCAGAACTGAAGCTTTCTTT. Amino acid sequence: CASSLDAGTRTEAFF.